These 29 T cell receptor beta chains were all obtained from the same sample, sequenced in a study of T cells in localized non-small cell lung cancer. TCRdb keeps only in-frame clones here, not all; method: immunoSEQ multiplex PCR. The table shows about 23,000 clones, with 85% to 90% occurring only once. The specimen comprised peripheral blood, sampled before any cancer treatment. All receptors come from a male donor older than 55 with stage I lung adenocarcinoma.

The chain's CDR3 is CASSQVRANYGYTF. Written as DNA, the CDR3 is TGTGCCAGCAGCCAAGTCAGAGCTAACTATGGCTACACCTTC. The chain employs TRBV14 and TRBJ1-2, with no clear D. The ends were cut back, 1 base at V and 0 bases at J, with 6 bases in the middle. This CDR3 has 14 amino acids. Germline CDR1 reads SGHDN; CDR2 reads FVKESK. Full variable domain (outside the CDR3, taken from reference TRBV14 and TRBJ1-2): EAGVTQFPSHSVIEKGQTVTLRCDPISGHDNLYWYRRVMGKEIKFLLHFVKESKQDESGMPNNRFLAERTGGTYSTLKVQPAELEDSGVYFCASSQVRANYGYTFGSGTRLTVV.

The CDR3 loop is CSALNRNNEQFF. For the CDR3, the DNA is TGCAGCGCCCTAAACAGAAACAATGAGCAGTTCTTC. This rearrangement joins TRBV29-1 to TRBJ2-1; D unclear. Trimming took off 7 bases at V and 5 bases at J, with 12 bases between the two ends. Germline lookup yields CDR1 SQVTM and CDR2 ANQGSEA. The CDR3 contains 12 residues.

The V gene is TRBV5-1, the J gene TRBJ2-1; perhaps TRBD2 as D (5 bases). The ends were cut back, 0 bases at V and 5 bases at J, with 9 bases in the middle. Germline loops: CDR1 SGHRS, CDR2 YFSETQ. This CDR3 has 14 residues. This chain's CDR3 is CASSLAWGDNEQFF. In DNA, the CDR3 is TGCGCCAGCAGCTTGGCGTGGGGAGACAATGAGCAGTTCTTC.

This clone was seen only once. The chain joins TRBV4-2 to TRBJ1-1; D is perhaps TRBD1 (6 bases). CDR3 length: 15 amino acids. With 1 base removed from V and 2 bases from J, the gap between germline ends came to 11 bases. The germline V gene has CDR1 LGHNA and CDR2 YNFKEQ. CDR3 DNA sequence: TGTGCCAGCAGCCAAGGGACAGCACCTAACACTGAAGCTTTCTTT. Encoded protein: CASSQGTAPNTEAFF.

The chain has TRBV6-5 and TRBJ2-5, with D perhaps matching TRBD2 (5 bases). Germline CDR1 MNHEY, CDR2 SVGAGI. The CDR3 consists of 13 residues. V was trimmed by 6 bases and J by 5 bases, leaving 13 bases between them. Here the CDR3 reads CASSFGLAETQYF. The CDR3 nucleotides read TGTGCCAGCAGCTTCGGTCTAGCCGAGACCCAGTACTTC.

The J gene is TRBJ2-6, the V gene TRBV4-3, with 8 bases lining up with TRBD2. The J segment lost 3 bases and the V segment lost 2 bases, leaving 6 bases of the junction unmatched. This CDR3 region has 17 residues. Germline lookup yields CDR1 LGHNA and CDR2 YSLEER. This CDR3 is CASSQRAGTSGANVLTF. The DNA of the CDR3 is TGCGCCAGCAGCCAACGGGCAGGGACTAGTGGGGCCAACGTCCTGACTTTC.

CDR3 coding DNA: TGTGCCAGCAGCTTAGGACAGGGTCATGAGACCCAGTACTTC. This sequence encodes CASSLGQGHETQYF. V and J are TRBV7-9 and TRBJ2-5; 7 bases map to TRBD1. Trimming took 1 base from V and 5 from J; bases not matched to a gene: 4. The CDR3 is 14 residues long. Germline V lookup: CDR1 SEHNR, CDR2 FQNEAQ (reference sequence).

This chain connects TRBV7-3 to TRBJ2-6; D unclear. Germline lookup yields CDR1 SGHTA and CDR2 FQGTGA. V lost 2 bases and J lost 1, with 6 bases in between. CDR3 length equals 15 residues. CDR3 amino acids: CASSLYPSGANVLTF. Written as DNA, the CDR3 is TGTGCCAGCAGCTTATACCCATCTGGGGCCAACGTCCTGACTTTC.

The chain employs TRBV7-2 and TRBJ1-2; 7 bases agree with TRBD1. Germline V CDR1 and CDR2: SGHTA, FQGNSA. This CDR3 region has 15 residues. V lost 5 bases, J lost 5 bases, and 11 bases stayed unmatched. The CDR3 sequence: CASSPTDRVGYGYTF. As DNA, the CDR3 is TGTGCCAGCAGCCCAACCGACAGGGTAGGGTATGGCTACACCTTC.

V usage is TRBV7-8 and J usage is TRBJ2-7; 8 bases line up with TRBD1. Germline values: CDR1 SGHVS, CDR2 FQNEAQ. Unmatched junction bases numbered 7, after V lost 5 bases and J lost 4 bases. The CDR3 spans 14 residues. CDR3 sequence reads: CASSLRQGNYEQYF. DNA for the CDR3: TGTGCCAGCAGCCTGAGACAGGGGAATTACGAGCAGTACTTC.

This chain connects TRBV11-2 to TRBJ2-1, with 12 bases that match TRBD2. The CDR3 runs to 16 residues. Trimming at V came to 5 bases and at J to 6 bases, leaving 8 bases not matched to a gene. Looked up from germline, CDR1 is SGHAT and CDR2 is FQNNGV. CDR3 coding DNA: TGTGCCAGCAGCCTATCTAGCGGGAGGGCCGGCAATGAGCAGTTCTTC. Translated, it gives CASSLSSGRAGNEQFF.

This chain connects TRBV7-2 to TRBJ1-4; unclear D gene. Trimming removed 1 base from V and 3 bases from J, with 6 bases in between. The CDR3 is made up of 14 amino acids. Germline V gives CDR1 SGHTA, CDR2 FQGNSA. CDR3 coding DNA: TGTGCCAGCAGCTTAGGGCAGGCTAATGAAAAACTGTTTTTT. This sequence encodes CASSLGQANEKLFF.

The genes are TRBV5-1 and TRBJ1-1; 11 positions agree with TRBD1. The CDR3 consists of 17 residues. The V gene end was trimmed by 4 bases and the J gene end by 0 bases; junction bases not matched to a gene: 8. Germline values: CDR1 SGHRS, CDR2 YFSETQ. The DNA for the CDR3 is TGCGCCAGCAGCCCCACCGGGACAGGGGGAATGAACACTGAAGCTTTCTTT. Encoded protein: CASSPTGTGGMNTEAFF. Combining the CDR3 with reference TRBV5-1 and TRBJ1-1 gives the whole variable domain KAGVTQTPRYLIKTRGQQVTLSCSPISGHRSVSWYQQTPGQGLQFLFEYFSETQRNKGNFPGRFSGRQFSNSRSEMNVSTLELGDSALYLCASSPTGTGGMNTEAFFGQGTRLTVV.

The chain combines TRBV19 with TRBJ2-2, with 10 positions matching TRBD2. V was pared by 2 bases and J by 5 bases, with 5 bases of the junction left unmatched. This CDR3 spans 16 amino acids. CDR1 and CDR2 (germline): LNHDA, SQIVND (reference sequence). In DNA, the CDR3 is TGTGCCAGTAGTATAAGCGGGGGGGCCGCGACCGGGGAGCTGTTTTTT. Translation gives CASSISGGAATGELFF.

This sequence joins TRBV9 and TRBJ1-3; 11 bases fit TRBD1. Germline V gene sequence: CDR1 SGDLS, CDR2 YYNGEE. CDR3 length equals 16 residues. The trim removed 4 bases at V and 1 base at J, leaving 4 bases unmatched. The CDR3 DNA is TGTGCCAGCAGCAGCGGGACAGGGGGATCTGGAAACACCATATATTTT. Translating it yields CASSSGTGGSGNTIYF.

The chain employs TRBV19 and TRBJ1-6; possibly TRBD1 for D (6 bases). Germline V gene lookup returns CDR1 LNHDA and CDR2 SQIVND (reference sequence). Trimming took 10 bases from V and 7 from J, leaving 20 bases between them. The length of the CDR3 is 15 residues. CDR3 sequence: CATAGTTTPNSPLHF. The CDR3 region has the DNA TGTGCCACCGCCGGGACAACAACACCGAATTCACCCCTCCACTTT.

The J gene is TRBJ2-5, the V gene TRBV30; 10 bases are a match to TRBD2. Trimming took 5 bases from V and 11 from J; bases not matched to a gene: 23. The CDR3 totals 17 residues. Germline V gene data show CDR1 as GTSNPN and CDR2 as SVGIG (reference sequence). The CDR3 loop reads CAWSSQLHPSGSDWQYF. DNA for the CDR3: TGTGCCTGGTCCTCCCAGCTCCACCCTAGCGGGAGTGATTGGCAGTACTTC.

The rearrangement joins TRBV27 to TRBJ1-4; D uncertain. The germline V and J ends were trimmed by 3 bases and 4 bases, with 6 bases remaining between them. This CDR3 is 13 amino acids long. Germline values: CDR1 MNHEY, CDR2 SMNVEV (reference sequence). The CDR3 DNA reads TGTGCCAGCAGTTTGGACCTTAATGAAAAACTGTTTTTT. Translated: CASSLDLNEKLFF. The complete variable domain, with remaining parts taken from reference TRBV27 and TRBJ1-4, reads EAQVTQNPRYLITVTGKKLTVTCSQNMNHEYMSWYRQDPGLGLRQIYYSMNVEVTDKGDVPEGYKVSRKEKRNFPLILESPSPNQTSLYFCASSLDLNEKLFFGSGTQLSVL.

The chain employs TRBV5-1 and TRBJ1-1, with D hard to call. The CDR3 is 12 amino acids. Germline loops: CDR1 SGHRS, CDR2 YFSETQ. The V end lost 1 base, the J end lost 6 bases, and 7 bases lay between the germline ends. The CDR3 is CASSLIGAEAFF. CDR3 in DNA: TGCGCCAGCAGCTTGATCGGGGCTGAAGCTTTCTTT.

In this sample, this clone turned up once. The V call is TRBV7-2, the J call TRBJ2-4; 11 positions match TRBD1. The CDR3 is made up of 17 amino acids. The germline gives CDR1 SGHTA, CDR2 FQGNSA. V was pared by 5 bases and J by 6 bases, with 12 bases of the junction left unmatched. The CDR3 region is CASSTTGTGGFANIQYF. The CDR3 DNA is TGTGCCAGCAGCACCACCGGGACAGGGGGTTTTGCAAACATTCAGTACTTC.

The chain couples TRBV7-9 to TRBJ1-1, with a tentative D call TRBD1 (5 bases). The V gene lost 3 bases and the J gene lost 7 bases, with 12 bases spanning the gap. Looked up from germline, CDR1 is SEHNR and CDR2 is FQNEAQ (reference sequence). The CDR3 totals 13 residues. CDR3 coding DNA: TGTGCCAGCAGCTTTCAGGGCCCTGGTGAAGCTTTCTTT. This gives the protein CASSFQGPGEAFF.

The CDR3 here is CASSPPGQGRWEQYF. CDR3 nucleotide sequence: TGTGCCAGCAGTCCACCGGGACAGGGGCGCTGGGAGCAGTACTTC. The chain recombines TRBV28 with TRBJ2-7, with 10 bases aligning to TRBD1. CDR1 is MDHEN and CDR2 is SYDVKM in the germline V gene. CDR3 length: 15 amino acids. The ends lost 5 bases at V and 7 bases at J; junction bases unmatched: 11.

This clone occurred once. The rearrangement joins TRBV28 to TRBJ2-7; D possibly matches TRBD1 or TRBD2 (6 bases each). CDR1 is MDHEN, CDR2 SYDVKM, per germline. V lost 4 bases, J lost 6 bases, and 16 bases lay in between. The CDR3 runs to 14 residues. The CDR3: CASSSQGLRPEQYF. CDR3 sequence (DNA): TGTGCCAGCAGTTCACAGGGACTTCGTCCCGAGCAGTACTTC.

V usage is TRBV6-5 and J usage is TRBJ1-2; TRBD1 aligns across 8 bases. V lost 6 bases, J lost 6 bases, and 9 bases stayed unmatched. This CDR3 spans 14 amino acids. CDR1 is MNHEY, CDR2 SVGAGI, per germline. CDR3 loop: CASSRGTGINGYTF. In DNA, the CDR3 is TGTGCCAGCAGCCGTGGGACAGGTATTAATGGCTACACCTTC.

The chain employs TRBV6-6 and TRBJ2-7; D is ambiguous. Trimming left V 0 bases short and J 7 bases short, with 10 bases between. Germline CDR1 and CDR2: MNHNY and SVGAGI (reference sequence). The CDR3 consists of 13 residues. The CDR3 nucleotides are TGTGCCAGCAGTTACTCGAGTGGGTGGGAGCAGTACTTC. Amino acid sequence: CASSYSSGWEQYF.

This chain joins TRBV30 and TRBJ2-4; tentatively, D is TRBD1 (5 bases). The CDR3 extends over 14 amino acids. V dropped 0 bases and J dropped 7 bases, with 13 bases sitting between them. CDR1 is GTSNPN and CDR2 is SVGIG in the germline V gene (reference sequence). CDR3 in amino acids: CAWSVSGNENIQYF. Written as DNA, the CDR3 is TGTGCCTGGAGTGTATCAGGGAACGAGAACATTCAGTACTTC. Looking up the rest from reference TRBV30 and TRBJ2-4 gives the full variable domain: SQTIHQWPATLVQPVGSPLSLECTVEGTSNPNLYWYRQAAGRGLQLLFYSVGIGQISSEVPQNLSASRPQDRQFILSSKKLLLSDSGFYLCAWSVSGNENIQYFGAGTRLSVL.

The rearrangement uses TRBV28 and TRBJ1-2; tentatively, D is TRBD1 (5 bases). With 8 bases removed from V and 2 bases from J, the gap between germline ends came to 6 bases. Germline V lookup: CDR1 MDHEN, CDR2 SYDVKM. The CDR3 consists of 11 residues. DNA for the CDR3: TGTGCCAGCGAGGGGAACTATGGCTACACCTTC. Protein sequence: CASEGNYGYTF.

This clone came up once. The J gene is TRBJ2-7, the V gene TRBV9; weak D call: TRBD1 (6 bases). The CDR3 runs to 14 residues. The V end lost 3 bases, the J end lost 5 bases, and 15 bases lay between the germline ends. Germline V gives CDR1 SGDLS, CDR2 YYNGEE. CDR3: CASSDGQPSNEQYF. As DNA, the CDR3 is TGTGCCAGCAGCGACGGACAGCCATCCAACGAGCAGTACTTC.

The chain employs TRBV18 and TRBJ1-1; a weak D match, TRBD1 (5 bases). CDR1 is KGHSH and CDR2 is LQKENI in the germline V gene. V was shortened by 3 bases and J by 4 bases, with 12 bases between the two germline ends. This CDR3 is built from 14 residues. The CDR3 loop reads CASSPRDLGTEAFF. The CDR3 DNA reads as TGTGCCAGCTCACCCCGGGACCTCGGCACTGAAGCTTTCTTT.